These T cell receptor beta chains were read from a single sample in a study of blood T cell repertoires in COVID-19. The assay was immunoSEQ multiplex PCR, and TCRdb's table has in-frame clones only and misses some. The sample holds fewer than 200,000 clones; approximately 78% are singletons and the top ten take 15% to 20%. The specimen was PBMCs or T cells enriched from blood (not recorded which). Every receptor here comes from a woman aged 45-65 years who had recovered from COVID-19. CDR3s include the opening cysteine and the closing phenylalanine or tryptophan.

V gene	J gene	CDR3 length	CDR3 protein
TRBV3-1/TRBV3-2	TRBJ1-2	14	CASSPGGADYGYTF
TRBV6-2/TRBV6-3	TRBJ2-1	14	CASSYLAGYNEQFF
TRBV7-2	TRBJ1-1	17	CASSLNMKDRVDTEAFF
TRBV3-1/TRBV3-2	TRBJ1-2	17	CASSQGRTGAAIYGYTF
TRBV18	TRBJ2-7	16	CASSPPQGQGFSEQYF
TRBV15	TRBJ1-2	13	CATSRDSTYGYTF
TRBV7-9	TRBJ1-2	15	CASSLGQGPNYGYTF
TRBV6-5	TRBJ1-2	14	CASSHRGLTRGYTF
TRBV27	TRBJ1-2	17	CASSFRTPGQGAGGYTF
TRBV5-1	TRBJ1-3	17	CASSLGQGALSGNTIYF
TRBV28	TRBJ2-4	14	CASRQGLTKNIQYF
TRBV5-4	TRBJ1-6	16	CASSFGVQGWNSPLHF
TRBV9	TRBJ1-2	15	CASSVDQGGYYGYTF
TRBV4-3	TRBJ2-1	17	CASSHGTSGNTYNEQFF
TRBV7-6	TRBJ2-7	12	CASSPTGEEQYF
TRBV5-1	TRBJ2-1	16	CASSLGGRGSYNEQFF
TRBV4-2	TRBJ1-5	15	CASSRSTGSAEPQHF
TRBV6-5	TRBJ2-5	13	CASSTTAQETQYF
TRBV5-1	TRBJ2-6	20	CASSLGLFLPPSSGANVLTF
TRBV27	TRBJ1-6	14	CASTPGQGNSPLHF
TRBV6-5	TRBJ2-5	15	CASSKMGAARGTQYF
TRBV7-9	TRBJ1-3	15	CASSSYDRAGNTIYF